The sequence of this T cell receptor beta chain was determined in a study of T cell responses to AZD1222 COVID-19 vaccine. Study-level results: At study baseline, merely six AZD1222 recipients were seropositive. Donors were chiefly white British, with a greater number of females, and clonal diversity was perhaps underestimated.

Only in-frame clones appear in the TCRdb table, and some are missing; sequencing was by immunoSEQ multiplex PCR. This table has around 210,000 clones, about 95% appearing once. Germline values: CDR1 SQVTM, CDR2 ANQGSEA. J lost 2 bases, V lost 7 bases, and 7 bases had no gene match. The CDR3 is made up of 13 amino acids. Comment on this clone: Its antigen remains unknown.

The origin of this receptor is an adult who received the MenACWY meningococcal vaccine as a control. Source: peripheral blood, taken 28 days after the second dose of the MenACWY control vaccine. The chain carries TRBV29-1 and TRBJ1-1; 7 nucleotides match TRBD1. CDR3 DNA sequence: TGCAGCGCCGGGAGACAGGGTAACACTGAAGCTTTCTTT. Protein: CSAGRQGNTEAFF.